The text below deals with one TCR beta chain. Its antigen remains unidentified. These data are taken from a study of beta chain features in type 1 diabetes. About the study: Age, gender and cell yields were alike across patients and healthy donors.

Per donor, one heparinised blood draw averaged roughly 110 mL. A sort by CD45RO/CCR7/CD25/CD127/CD95/CD27 yielded CD4+ naive, central memory, regulatory and stem cell-like memory cells. The study, taken as a whole, reports: Patients with Type 1 diabetes showed moderately but significantly shorter TCRB CDR3s in all four CD4+ subsets.

The isolated RNA, all of it, was reverse transcribed, so expressed TCRB transcripts were what got sequenced. The assay was immunoSEQ multiplex PCR, and TCRdb's table has in-frame clones only and misses some. This sample has about 710,000 clones, with around 15% found just once. The sequenced material came from naive CD4+ T cells from blood. The receptor's source is a man younger than 35 with type 1 diabetes.

The CDR3 DNA is TGTGCCAGCGCTTACGCGGTATCGAGCTACGAGCAGTACTTC. Translation: CASAYAVSSYEQYF. The chain employs TRBV14 and TRBJ2-7; D remains ambiguous. V lost 8 bases and J lost 3, with 17 bases in between. The CDR3 is 14 amino acids. The germline V gene encodes CDR1 SGHDN and CDR2 FVKESK.